A selection of T cell receptor beta chains follows, all from one sample in a study of identical twins. Each CDR3 protein gets one entry after TCRdb re-called the 5' RACE reads with MiXCR. The data show under 300,000 distinct CDR3 sequences, with over 11% seen just once and 8.8% held by the top ten. Sequencing was carried out using memory (CD45RO+) T cells sorted from blood. The source of these receptors is a woman aged 18-35 years in good health. Each CDR3 is given with its conserved first and last residue. Fields, in order: J gene, V gene, D gene, clone size, CDR3 length, CDR3 DNA, CDR3 protein. The D gene is left open where the match is weak. Size is omitted from some rows. Given values are once, few, many or a class for expanded clones.

>TRBJ2-3|TRBV7-3|.|few|15
TGTGCCAGCAGCTTACCAGGCCAGGGCACAGATACGCAGTATTTT
CASSLPGQGTDTQYF
>TRBJ2-7|TRBV20-1|.|.|14
TGCAGTGCGGGGACTCCACGCCGACCGTACGAGCAGTACTTC
CSAGTPRRPYEQYF
>TRBJ2-3|TRBV12-3/TRBV12-4|.|.|12
TGTGCCAGCGGGAGCATTACAGATACGCAGTATTTT
CASGSITDTQYF
>TRBJ2-1|TRBV12-3/TRBV12-4|TRBD1|many|15
TGTGCCAGCAGTTCTGGGACAGGGGCCTACAATGAGCAGTTCTTC
CASSSGTGAYNEQFF
>TRBJ1-6|TRBV6-1|.|.|14
TGTGCCAGCGGACGGGGCATTGGAAATTCACCCCTCCACTTT
CASGRGIGNSPLHF
>TRBJ2-4|TRBV28|.|few|20
TGTGCCAGCAGTTTACCCTCCGCCGGGGGGCGGTTTTTCGGCAAAAACATTCAGTACTTC
CASSLPSAGGRFFGKNIQYF
>TRBJ2-7|TRBV11-2|.|many|11
TGTGCCAGCAGCTTACTCTACGAGCAGTACTTC
CASSLLYEQYF
>TRBJ2-3|TRBV12-5|.|.|13
TGTGCTAGTGGCCGGGGGGCCGGAGATACGCAGTATTTT
CASGRGAGDTQYF
>TRBJ1-2|TRBV20-1|TRBD1|.|12
TGCAGTGCCGGCCAGGGGGCTTATGGCTACACCTTC
CSAGQGAYGYTF
>TRBJ1-2|TRBV20-1|TRBD1|.|15
TGCAGTGCTAGCCACGGAGGACAGGGGGCTATTGGCTACACCTTC
CSASHGGQGAIGYTF
>TRBJ2-3|TRBV12-3/TRBV12-4|.|.|13
TGTGCCAGCAGTCTCCGAATCACAGATACGCAGTATTTT
CASSLRITDTQYF
>TRBJ1-2|TRBV29-1|.|many|12
TGCAGCGTAAAAAGGGCGAACTATGGCTACACCTTC
CSVKRANYGYTF
>TRBJ2-2|TRBV9|.|few|17
TGTGCCAGCACCCGTAGAGGGAGCATAAAAAACACCGGGGAGCTGTTTTTT
CASTRRGSIKNTGELFF
>TRBJ2-3|TRBV5-1|.|few|12
TGCGCCAGCAGGGGGAGTGGAGATACGCAGTATTTT
CASRGSGDTQYF
>TRBJ2-3|TRBV5-1|.|few|15
TGCGCCAGCAGCTTTAGCGGAGCTAGCACAGATACGCAGTATTTT
CASSFSGASTDTQYF
>TRBJ2-7|TRBV20-1|.|few|14
TGCAGTGCTGAGGATCTAGCGACCCGGAACGAGCAGTACTTC
CSAEDLATRNEQYF